A single sample is the source of the 9 T cell receptor beta chains below, sequenced in a study of T-cell memory formation after mild COVID-19. TCRdb re-analysed the 5' RACE reads in MiXCR, keeping a single row per CDR3 protein. In the table there are roughly 250,000 distinct CDR3 sequences, roughly 15% of which are singletons. Sequencing was done on a sample of PBMCs or a T cell subset sorted from them (not recorded which). These receptors came from a man aged 18 to 30 who had mild COVID-19 (a few samples of this study predate the infection). Cell type and time point are not known.

V gene TRBV20-1 combines with J gene TRBJ2-5, with D maybe TRBD2 (6 bases). Germline values: CDR1 DFQATT, CDR2 SNEGSKA (reference sequence). V lost 4 bases and J lost 2, with 20 bases in between. This CDR3 has 16 residues. CDR3 sequence (DNA): TGCAGTGCTATATTGTTGGTAGCGGTTGTACAAGAGACCCAGTACTTC. Translating it yields CSAILLVAVVQETQYF.

By sample share, this clonotype is medium-sized. The CDR3 bases are TGTGCCAGCAGCTTGTACGCAGGGCCAGGCTACACCTTC. This codes for CASSLYAGPGYTF. The chain employs TRBV5-8 and TRBJ1-2, with D possibly being TRBD1 (5 bases). The CDR3 consists of 13 residues. Trimming shortened V by 1 base and J by 8 bases, and 12 bases separated the two germline ends. Germline V gene data show CDR1 as SGHTS and CDR2 as YDEGEE.

Many counts were recorded for this clonotype. The chain recombines TRBV5-1 with TRBJ1-1; maybe TRBD1 (5 bases). The V and J ends lost 2 bases and 0 bases respectively, with 5 bases between them. CDR1 and CDR2 from the germline V gene are SGHRS and YFSETQ. The CDR3 is 13 residues long. CDR3 in amino acids: CASSLGVNTEAFF. The CDR3, as DNA: TGCGCCAGCAGCTTAGGGGTGAACACTGAAGCTTTCTTT.

The genes are TRBV4-1 and TRBJ2-2, with 9 bases identical to TRBD1. CDR1 is MGHRA, CDR2 YSYEKL, per germline. The CDR3 is made up of 17 amino acids. V was pared by 2 bases and J by 1 base, with 5 bases of the junction left unmatched. CDR3 in DNA: TGCGCCAGCAGCCAAACTGGACAGGGGAGGAACACCGGGGAGCTGTTTTTT. This codes for CASSQTGQGRNTGELFF.

The sample holds a few counts of this clonotype. The chain joins TRBV7-2 to TRBJ2-3; D gene unclear. CDR3 length: 13 amino acids. V lost 4 bases and J 4 bases, leaving 9 bases between the germline ends. Looked up from germline, CDR1 is SGHTA and CDR2 is FQGNSA. In nucleotides, the CDR3 is TGTGCCAGCAGCTCCGGATGGTCAGATACGCAGTATTTT. Encoded protein: CASSSGWSDTQYF.

This CDR3 is CASSLGWGGLTDTQYF. The CDR3 coding sequence is TGTGCCAGCAGCCTCGGATGGGGGGGGCTCACAGATACGCAGTATTTT. The J gene is TRBJ2-3, the V gene TRBV7-2, with a weak D call TRBD2 (7 bases). CDR3 length: 16 residues. Germline V gene data show CDR1 as SGHTA and CDR2 as FQGNSA. Trimming removed 5 bases from V and 2 bases from J, with 17 bases in between.

The CDR3 DNA is TGTGCCAGCTCACCGGAGAGGGATACGCAGTATTTT. Its translation: CASSPERDTQYF. V gene TRBV18 combines with J gene TRBJ2-3; D ambiguous. CDR3 length: 12 amino acids. The V end lost 3 bases, the J end lost 6 bases, and 7 bases lay between the germline ends. CDR1 is KGHSH and CDR2 is LQKENI in the germline V gene.

The chain links TRBV6-6 to TRBJ2-3, with TRBD1 matching over 10 bases. Looked up from germline, CDR1 is MNHNY and CDR2 is SVGAGI (reference sequence). This CDR3 contains 15 residues. Trimming cost V 7 bases and J 0 bases; bases outside gene matches: 4. The CDR3 here is CASTSGQGSTDTQYF. CDR3 DNA sequence: TGTGCCAGCACTTCGGGACAGGGGAGCACAGATACGCAGTATTTT.

This clonotype was counted only a few times. The rearrangement uses TRBV30 and TRBJ1-5; the D is unclear. Germline values: CDR1 GTSNPN, CDR2 SVGIG (reference sequence). V was shortened by 1 base and J by 4 bases, with 14 bases between the two germline ends. The CDR3 sequence is 15 residues long. The CDR3 DNA is TGTGCCTGGAGTGGGGCCGCTACCTTTAATCAGCCCCAGCATTTT. This translates into CAWSGAATFNQPQHF.